The clone carrying this TCR beta chain appeared a few times. The antigen is unknown. The data stem from a study of cytomegalovirus exposure and HLA in healthy donors. Study-level results: When a later analysis was performed, an Asian-associated ancestry cluster reportedly had fewer N-insertions than the approximately 700-donor mean.

V shed 0 bases, J shed 2 bases, and the junction held 5 bases outside the gene matches. The CDR3 loop spans 15 amino acids. Germline CDR1 SQVTM, CDR2 ANQGSEA. 60 Vbeta and 13 Jbeta primers were used in PCR. The protocol was immunoSEQ multiplex PCR, while the TCRdb copy is restricted to in-frame clones and leaves out a portion. The sample yields tens of thousands of clones, 60% to 80% seen once. The clonotype originates from a young woman in good health and CMV-seropositive. The sequenced sample consisted of PBMCs. The chain has TRBV29-1 and TRBJ2-7; TRBD1 matches at 9 bases. The CDR3 nucleotides read TGCAGCGTTGAAGATCAGGGGACAGGGACCTACGAGCAGTACTTC. Translating gives CSVEDQGTGTYEQYF.